This T cell receptor (beta chain) was observed in a study of cytomegalovirus exposure and HLA in healthy donors (dated by TCRdb to 2015 to 2018). The study in broad terms: An earlier analysis of some 550 of the donors reported 250 to 300 Gb of sequence data and about 100 million unique TCR beta sequences from about 200 million T cells. Roughly 300 gigabases of sequencing data and some 85 million unique TCR sequences were included in an early release covering several hundred HLA-typed donors. Of the 350 to 450 genotyped donors, 80% to 90% were placed in the genetic ancestry cluster associated with self-reported Caucasian donors. The study aimed to test whether cataloging public T cell receptors could reveal signatures of past pathogen exposure. The T cell repertoires of under 700 subjects were profiled by immunosequencing and related to cytomegalovirus serostatus. Besides the first cohort of 666 subjects, a separate validation cohort made up of roughly 120 different subjects was used. To predict cytomegalovirus infection status, the study combined high-throughput TCR immunosequencing, statistical association of individual TCRs with disease status, and machine learning. In a later analysis, previously published TCR beta repertoires from 500 to 750 donors were re-analyzed and high-resolution HLA genotyping was added so that TCR occurrence patterns could be studied. Rather than drawing on any new phenotypic data, the later analysis identified candidate immune exposures from TCR beta sequences and the way those sequences occurred across donors. An earlier analysis of around 580 of the donors used high-throughput TCR beta sequencing to judge whether each TCR beta V gene segment behaved as functional or pseudogenic. Alongside the repertoire data, information on donor age, sex, ethnicity and CMV serostatus was compiled. In a later genetic analysis, genome-wide SNP genotypes for about three fifths of the 666 donors were used, and that subset was treated as a discovery cohort. Every discovery cohort repertoire had been produced on one sequencing platform. HLA typing covered class I and class II loci at four-digit resolution. Typing coverage differed by locus: A, B, C, DRB1 and DQB1 were typed in roughly 629-630 donors, DQA1 in about 560, DPA1 in approximately 600, and DPB1 in roughly 450. About five DR-DQ haplotypes were handled as single units for association and clustering because linkage in the cohort was strong. Among 398 genotyped donors of the cohort, an average of around 240,000 unique TCR beta nucleotide sequences were sequenced per donor, roughly a sixth of them non-productive.

The cohort was made up of about 670 healthy bone marrow donors. At the time of sampling, all cohort members were nominally healthy, though unrecorded immune exposures were likely present. The donor tested CMV seropositive and was one of the 289 seropositive cohort members. Every donor gave a peripheral blood sample, and the peripheral blood mononuclear cells from that sample were used for TCR beta sequencing. Genomic DNA was extracted from the blood cell samples with the Qiagen DNeasy Blood Extraction Kit. A remark on this clone: Its antigen remains undetermined. The input lacks base qualities; no much larger clone sits a single base away.

Including cysteine and phenylalanine, the CDR3 has 14 amino acids. Of the read, only the CDR3 DNA is kept; its 42 bases are in frame from base 1. For CDR1 and CDR2, the germline V gene (reference sequence) lists LNHDA and SQIVND. The junction shows trimming of 3 bases on V and 4 bases on J, plus 12 bases between the germline ends. Study-wide findings and limitations: In vitro tests confirmed that three of the cytomegalovirus-associated TCR beta chains recognize cytomegalovirus antigens. The study gave a list of about 170 TCR beta chains associated with cytomegalovirus. When HLA alleles, especially DR and DQ, strongly co-occurred, attributing TCR associations to individual alleles was difficult. The presence/absence analyses assumed that sequencing depth was roughly uniform across donors, and that assumption may not be true. The 87-base-pair reads could not distinguish some IMGT-functional V segments, including TRBV6-2 and TRBV6-3, so those segments were excluded. Compared with the approximately 670-donor mean, donors in an Asian-associated ancestry cluster had fewer N-insertions in productive TCRs, according to a later genetic analysis. Compared with equally common non-associated chains, HLA-associated TCR beta chains in a later analysis were more clonally expanded and had lower generation probabilities. Across donors, most TCR sequences were observed very rarely, whereas some public TCRs were present in many individuals. The only immune exposure information available for the cohort was CMV serostatus. A cluster of highly shared sequence variants was judged likely to be a technical artifact of the sequencing pipeline. Several of the top co-occurrence clusters appeared to be linked to parvovirus B19, influenza, CMV and Epstein-Barr virus, according to a later analysis. Correlated functional status among segregating V segments might reflect linkage disequilibrium, but an unknown experimental factor could not be ruled out. A further reported finding was that TCR beta sequences accurately predicted the HLA-A and HLA-B alleles for most subjects in the first cohort. In both the original and validation cohorts, the classifier was reported to diagnose cytomegalovirus status with high specificity and sensitivity. The authors suggested that the approach could potentially be extended to other disease states and immunological phenotypes. Because HLA typing was unavailable for some donors at each locus, only the typed subset was used in association tests. In this cohort, only TCR beta chains were sequenced, and detectable features were limited by the absence of alpha or paired-chain data. In a later genetic analysis, a missense DCLRE1C variant was associated with V-gene and J-gene trimming of TCR beta chains, and the association was replicated in an independent cohort. The earlier analysis of about 600 of the donors excluded roughly 16 rarely observed V segments, including chromosome 9 orphons, because counts were too low. A later analysis found that TCR association rates varied across HLA loci, with DRB1 alleles showing the most associated TCRs and HLA-C alleles the fewest. In a later analysis, 16,951 TCR beta sequences were associated with specific HLA alleles at a false discovery rate of 0.05. In an earlier analysis of about 600 of the donors, most TCR beta V segments appeared in productive rearrangements about 90% or about 30% of the time, broadly matching IMGT annotations. In a later analysis, most CMV-associated TCR beta chains were found to appear HLA-restricted, with HLA associations seemingly driven largely by CMV exposure.

The protocol used for the library was the immunoSEQ multiplex PCR assay. The multiplex PCR relied on a mix of 60 forward primers for TCR Vbeta segments and 13 reverse primers for TCR Jbeta segments. Amplification of the CDR3 region of rearranged TCR beta genes was performed with a multiplex PCR assay on genomic DNA. The Illumina HiSeq System was used to sequence the amplified TCR beta libraries as 87-base-pair reads. On the study's bioinformatics: Across the roughly 640 repertoires, a later analysis counted 80 million or so unique TCR beta chains, some 11 million of which were shared by at least two donors. A nearest-neighbor algorithm error-corrected the raw reads and collapsed the reads into unique sequences, merging closely related sequences to remove PCR and sequencing errors. To assign V, D and J gene segments, CDR3 sequences were aligned to IMGT reference sequences. For a sequence to be retained, a match of at least six nucleotides was required to both a V gene segment and a J gene segment. Rearrangements were called productive when the CDR3 lacked stop codons and stayed in frame with V and J; all others were non-productive. CDR3 was defined by IMGT convention, running from the second conserved V-encoded cysteine to the conserved J-encoded phenylalanine. In an earlier analysis of approximately 590 of the donors, sequences lacking an unambiguous match to a single V gene segment were excluded. In an earlier analysis of some 590 of the donors, a V segment was called functional when productive rearrangements were above 56.7%, and segregating when the standard deviation between donors exceeded 5%. A statistical classification framework was built to diagnose cytomegalovirus status from the catalog of TCR beta chain sequences. A later analysis assigned V and J genes by comparing TCR nucleotide sequences with IMGT/GENE-DB human TR gene sequences. A later analysis assigned CDR3 sequences and most-parsimonious VDJ recombination scenarios with the TCRdist pipeline. In a later analysis, each TCR beta chain was defined by its CDR3 amino acid sequence together with its V-gene family, and reads lacking a unique V-gene family were excluded. A later analysis removed several hundred highly shared, low-generation-probability nucleotide sequences to deal with suspected cross-contamination and a sequencing artifact. For each public chain, a later analysis derived a clonal expansion index from normalized ranks of inferred template counts within each repertoire. In a later analysis, generation probabilities were computed using a VDJ recombination model fitted to out-of-frame rearrangements, and the results were checked against IGoR. In a later analysis, hypergeometric tests were used to score TCR-TCR, TCR-HLA and TCR-CMV co-occurrence, with a repertoire-size bias correction applied to TCR pairs. A later analysis estimated false discovery rates by permuting HLA or CMV assignments 20 times. A later analysis grouped co-occurring TCRs with DBSCAN, adding TCRdist sequence similarity when clustering within HLA-allele-positive subsets. Repertoires with fewer than 30,000 or more than 120,000 public chains were left out of co-occurrence clustering, as were four to six repertoires with anomalous nucleotide sharing. This immuneACCESS table, as held by TCRdb, lists in-frame sequences with V and J called but not all clones. Of the missing ones, under half trace to an unresolved V gene in checked studies; the others have no known cause. Clonal size and the V and J genes are those of that table, whereas D and trimming came from the DNA. A total of some 120,000 clones appear in this sample, around two thirds of them only once. 7.5% to 9.5% of the sample is taken by the ten largest.

The sample consisted of PBMCs. This TCR was sampled from a woman aged 35 to 49 in good health and CMV-seropositive. Recombination joined TRBV19 with TRBJ1-2; matching of 6 bases hints at TRBD1 as the D gene. The DNA sequence is as follows: TGTGCCAGTAGTATCGGGACATCGATCTATGGCTACACCTTC. Translated, this is CASSIGTSIYGYTF.